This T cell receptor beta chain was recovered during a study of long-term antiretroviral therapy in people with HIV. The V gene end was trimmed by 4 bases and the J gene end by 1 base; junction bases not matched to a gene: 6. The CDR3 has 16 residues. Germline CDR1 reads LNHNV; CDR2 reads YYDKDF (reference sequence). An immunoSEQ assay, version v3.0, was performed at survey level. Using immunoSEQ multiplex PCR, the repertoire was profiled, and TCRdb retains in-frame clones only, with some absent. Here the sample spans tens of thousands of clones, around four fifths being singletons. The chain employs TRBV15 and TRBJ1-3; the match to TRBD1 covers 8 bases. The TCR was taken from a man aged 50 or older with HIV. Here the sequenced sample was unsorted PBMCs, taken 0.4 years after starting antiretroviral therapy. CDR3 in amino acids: CATSTGRTGSGNTIYF. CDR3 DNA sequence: TGTGCCACCAGCACGGGGAGGACAGGGTCTGGAAACACCATATATTTT.